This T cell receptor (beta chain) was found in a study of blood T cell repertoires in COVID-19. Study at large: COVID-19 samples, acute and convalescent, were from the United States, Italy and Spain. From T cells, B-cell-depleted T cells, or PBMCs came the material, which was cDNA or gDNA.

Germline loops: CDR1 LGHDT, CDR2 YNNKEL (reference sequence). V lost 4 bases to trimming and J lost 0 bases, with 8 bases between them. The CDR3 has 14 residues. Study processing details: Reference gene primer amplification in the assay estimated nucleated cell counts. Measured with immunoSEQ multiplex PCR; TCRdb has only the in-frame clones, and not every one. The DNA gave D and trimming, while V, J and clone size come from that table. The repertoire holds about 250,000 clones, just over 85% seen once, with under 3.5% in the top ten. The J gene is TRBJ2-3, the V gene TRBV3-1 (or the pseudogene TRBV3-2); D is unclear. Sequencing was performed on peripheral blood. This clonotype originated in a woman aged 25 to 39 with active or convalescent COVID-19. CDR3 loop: CASSLMTSTDTQYF. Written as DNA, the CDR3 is TGTGCCAGCAGCCTTATGACTAGCACAGATACGCAGTATTTT.